This T cell receptor beta chain was sequenced during a study of blood T cell repertoires in COVID-19. On the study more broadly: Collection of acute and convalescent COVID-19 samples took place in the United States, Italy and Spain. PBMCs, B-cell-depleted T cells, or T cells were the source of the cDNA or gDNA that made up the material.

How the authors handled the data: Amplified reference gene primers provided the basis for estimating nucleated cell counts. TCRdb's copy holds only in-frame clones and misses some; the assay was immunoSEQ multiplex PCR. V and J calls and clone size are those listed in that table; D and trimming were worked out from the DNA. The sample contains 65,000 to 90,000 clones, roughly nine tenths of which appear only once. The sequenced material came from peripheral blood. The sequence came from a man of 80 years or more with acute or convalescent COVID-19.

Here the CDR3 DNA reads TGTGCCATCAGTCCGGAGCGGGAGGGCCGTAATGAGCAGTTCTTC. This sequence encodes CAISPEREGRNEQFF. V usage is TRBV10-3 and J usage is TRBJ2-1; TRBD2 matches 10 bases. Germline CDR1 is ENHRY and CDR2 is SYGVKD. V shed 5 bases, J shed 7 bases, and the junction held 8 bases outside the gene matches. There are 15 residues in the CDR3.